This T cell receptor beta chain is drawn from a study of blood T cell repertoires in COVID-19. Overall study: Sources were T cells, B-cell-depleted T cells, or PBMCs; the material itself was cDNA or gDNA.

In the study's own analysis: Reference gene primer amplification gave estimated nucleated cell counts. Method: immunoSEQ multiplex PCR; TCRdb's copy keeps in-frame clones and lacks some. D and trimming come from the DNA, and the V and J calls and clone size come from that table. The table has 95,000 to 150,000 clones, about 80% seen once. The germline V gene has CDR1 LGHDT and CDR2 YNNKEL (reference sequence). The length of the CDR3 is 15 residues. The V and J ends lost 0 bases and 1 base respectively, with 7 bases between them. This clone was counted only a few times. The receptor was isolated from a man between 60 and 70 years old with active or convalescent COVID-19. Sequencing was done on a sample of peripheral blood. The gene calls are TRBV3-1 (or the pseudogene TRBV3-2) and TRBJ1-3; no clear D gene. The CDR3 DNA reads TGTGCCAGCAGCCAAGATCGGGTGTCTGGAAACACCATATATTTT. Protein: CASSQDRVSGNTIYF.